A single sample is the source of the 8 T cell receptor beta chains below, sequenced in a study of blood T cell repertoires in COVID-19. Sequenced by immunoSEQ multiplex PCR; TCRdb stores in-frame clones only, minus some. The sample contains about 200,000 clones, roughly 80% of which appear only once. Specimen: peripheral blood. These receptors were collected from a man in his fifties or sixties with COVID-19, enrolled during active disease.

The J gene is TRBJ1-2, the V gene TRBV6-5; D is undetermined. The CDR3 runs to 12 residues. The germline V and J ends were trimmed by 6 bases and 2 bases, with 7 bases remaining between them. Germline V CDR1 and CDR2: MNHEY, SVGAGI. Here the CDR3 reads CASSQINYGYTF. DNA of the CDR3: TGTGCCAGCAGCCAGATAAACTATGGCTACACCTTC.

This clone has just one count. CDR3 coding DNA: TGCGCCAGCAGCACGGGACAGGGTTCGCTGGGCACTGAAGCTTTCTTT. Residues: CASSTGQGSLGTEAFF. V gene TRBV5-1 combines with J gene TRBJ1-1; 9 bases are shared with TRBD1. The CDR3 has 16 residues. V gave up 4 bases and J gave up 4 bases; unmatched junction bases: 11. Germline CDR1 and CDR2: SGHRS and YFSETQ.

To note about this clone: Other DNA sequences within the sample encode an identical CDR3. V usage is TRBV11-3 and J usage is TRBJ2-3; 8 nucleotides agree with TRBD1. Losses at the gene ends were 1 base for V and 0 bases for J; bases not matched to a gene: 0. CDR3 size: 15 residues. Per germline, CDR1 SGHNT and CDR2 YENEEA. The CDR3 DNA follows: TGTGCCAGCAGCTTAGGACAGGGGAGCACAGATACGCAGTATTTT. Translating it yields CASSLGQGSTDTQYF.

A few counts support this clone. The rearrangement joins TRBV3-1 (or the pseudogene TRBV3-2) to TRBJ2-7; a weak D match, TRBD2 (5 bases). This CDR3 region has 17 residues. V lost 4 bases and J 3 bases, leaving 22 bases between the germline ends. Germline values: CDR1 LGHDT, CDR2 YNNKEL (reference sequence). CDR3: CASSRPARAGLRYEQYF. For the CDR3, the DNA is TGTGCCAGCAGCCGACCTGCGAGGGCAGGCCTACGCTACGAGCAGTACTTC.

This CDR3 reads CASSARGSGGFSNQPQHF. DNA for the CDR3: TGTGCCAGCAGCGCCCGGGGCTCAGGGGGCTTCAGCAATCAGCCCCAGCATTTT. The chain has TRBV5-5 and TRBJ1-5; TRBD1 matches at 8 bases. The CDR3 has 18 amino acids. After removal of 4 bases from V and 1 base from J, the junction contained 13 bases not matched to a gene. Per germline, CDR1 SGHKS and CDR2 YYEKEE (reference sequence).

This chain links TRBV3-1 (or the pseudogene TRBV3-2) with TRBJ1-5; D is ambiguous. CDR1 is LGHDT and CDR2 is YNNKEL in the germline V gene (reference sequence). Trimming removed 0 bases at V and 0 bases at J, with 18 bases between. The CDR3 has 19 amino acids. CDR3 residues: CASSQDGVSATNSNQPQHF. CDR3 DNA sequence: TGTGCCAGCAGCCAAGACGGGGTCAGCGCTACCAATAGCAATCAGCCCCAGCATTTT.

The rearrangement uses TRBV19 and TRBJ1-5, with TRBD1 matching over 7 bases. The CDR3 extends over 17 amino acids. The junction had 12 bases not matched to a gene; V was cut back by 1 base and J by 6 bases. The germline V gene has CDR1 LNHDA and CDR2 SQIVND (reference sequence). The CDR3 region is CASSIGDSGSVFQPQHF. The CDR3 DNA follows: TGTGCCAGTAGTATAGGGGACAGTGGCTCCGTTTTTCAGCCCCAGCATTTT.

This clone was detected once. The rearrangement uses TRBV2 and TRBJ1-2; a weak D match, TRBD1 (6 bases). In germline, CDR1 is SNHLY, CDR2 FYNNEI. This CDR3 spans 14 amino acids. The V and J ends lost 4 bases and 7 bases respectively, with 16 bases between them. CDR3 sequence (DNA): TGTGCCAGCAGTGTAGTTACGGCGGGGGCTGGCTACACCTTC. Its protein is CASSVVTAGAGYTF.